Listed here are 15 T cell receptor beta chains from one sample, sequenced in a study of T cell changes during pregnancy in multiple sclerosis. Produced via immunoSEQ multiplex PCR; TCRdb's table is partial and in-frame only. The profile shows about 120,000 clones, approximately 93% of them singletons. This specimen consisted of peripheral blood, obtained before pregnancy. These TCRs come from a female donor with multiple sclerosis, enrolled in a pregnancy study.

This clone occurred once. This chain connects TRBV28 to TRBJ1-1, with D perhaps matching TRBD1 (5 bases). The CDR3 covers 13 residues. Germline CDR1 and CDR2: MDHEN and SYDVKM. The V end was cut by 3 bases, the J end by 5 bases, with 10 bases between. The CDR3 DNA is TGTGCCAGCAGTTTTTCCGGGGGTACTGAAGCTTTCTTT. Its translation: CASSFSGGTEAFF.

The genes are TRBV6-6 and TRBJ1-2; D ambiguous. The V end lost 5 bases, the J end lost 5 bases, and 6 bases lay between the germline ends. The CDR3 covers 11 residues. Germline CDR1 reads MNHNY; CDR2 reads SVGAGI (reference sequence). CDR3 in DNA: TGTGCCAGCAGTCGGGATTATGGCTACACCTTC. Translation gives CASSRDYGYTF.

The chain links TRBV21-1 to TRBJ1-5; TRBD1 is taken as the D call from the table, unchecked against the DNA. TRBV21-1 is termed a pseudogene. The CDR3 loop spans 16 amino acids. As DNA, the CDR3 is TGTGCCAGCAGCAAAGCGGGCAGGGGCCCTAATCAGCCCCAGCATTTT. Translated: CASSKAGRGPNQPQHF.

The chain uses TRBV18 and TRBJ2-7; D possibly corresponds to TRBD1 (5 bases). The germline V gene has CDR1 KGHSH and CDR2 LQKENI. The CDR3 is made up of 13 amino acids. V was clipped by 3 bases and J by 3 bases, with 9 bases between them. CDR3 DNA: TGTGCCAGCTCACCGGGCAGGGACTACGAGCAGTACTTC. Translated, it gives CASSPGRDYEQYF.

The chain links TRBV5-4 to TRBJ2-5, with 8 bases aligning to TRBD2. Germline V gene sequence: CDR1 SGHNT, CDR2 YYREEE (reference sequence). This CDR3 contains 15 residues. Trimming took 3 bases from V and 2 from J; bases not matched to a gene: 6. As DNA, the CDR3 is TGTGCCAGCAGCTCGACTTTAGCGGGACAAGAGACCCAGTACTTC. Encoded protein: CASSSTLAGQETQYF.

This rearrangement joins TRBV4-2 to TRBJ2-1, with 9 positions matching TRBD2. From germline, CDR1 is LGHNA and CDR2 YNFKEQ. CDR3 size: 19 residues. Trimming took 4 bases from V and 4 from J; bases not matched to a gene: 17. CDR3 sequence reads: CASSLKSASGRLPYNEQFF. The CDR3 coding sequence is TGTGCCAGCAGCCTAAAATCAGCCAGCGGGAGGCTACCTTACAATGAGCAGTTCTTC.

CDR3 sequence: CASSPRSGASGYGYTF. The DNA of the CDR3 is TGTGCCAGCAGCCCCCGGTCAGGGGCGTCGGGCTATGGCTACACCTTC. The chain combines TRBV27 with TRBJ1-2; a weak D match, TRBD1 (6 bases). V lost 6 bases, J lost 4 bases, and 21 bases lay in between. CDR1 is MNHEY and CDR2 is SMNVEV in the germline V gene (reference sequence). The CDR3 loop spans 16 amino acids.

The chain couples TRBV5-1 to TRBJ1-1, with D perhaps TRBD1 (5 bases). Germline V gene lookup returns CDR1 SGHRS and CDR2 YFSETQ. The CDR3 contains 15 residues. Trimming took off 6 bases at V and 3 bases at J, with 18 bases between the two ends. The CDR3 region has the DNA TGCGCCAGCAAAGTCTTGGCACAGGCGGACACTGAAGCTTTCTTT. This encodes CASKVLAQADTEAFF.

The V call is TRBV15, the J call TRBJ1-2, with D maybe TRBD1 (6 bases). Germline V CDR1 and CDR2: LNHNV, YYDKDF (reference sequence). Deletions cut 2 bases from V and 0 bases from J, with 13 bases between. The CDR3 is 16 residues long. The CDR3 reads CATSRRDRTANYGYTF. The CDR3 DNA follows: TGTGCCACCAGCAGACGTGACAGGACCGCTAACTATGGCTACACCTTC.

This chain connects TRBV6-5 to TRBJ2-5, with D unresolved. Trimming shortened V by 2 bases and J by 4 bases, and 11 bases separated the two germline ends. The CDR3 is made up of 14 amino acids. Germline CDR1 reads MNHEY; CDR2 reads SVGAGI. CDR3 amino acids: CASSYRLDGETQYF. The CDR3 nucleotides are TGTGCCAGCAGTTACAGGCTAGACGGAGAGACCCAGTACTTC.

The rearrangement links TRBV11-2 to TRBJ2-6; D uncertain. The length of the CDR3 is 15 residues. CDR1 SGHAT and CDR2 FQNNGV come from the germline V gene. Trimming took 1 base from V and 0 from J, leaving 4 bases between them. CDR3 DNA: TGTGCCAGCAGCTTAGCTCGCTCTGGGGCCAACGTCCTGACTTTC. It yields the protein CASSLARSGANVLTF.

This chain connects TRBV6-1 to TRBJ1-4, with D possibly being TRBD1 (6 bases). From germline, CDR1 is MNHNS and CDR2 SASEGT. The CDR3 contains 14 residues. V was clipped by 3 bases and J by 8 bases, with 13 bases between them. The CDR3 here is CASSETGGPEKLFF. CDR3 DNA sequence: TGTGCCAGCAGTGAGACGGGGGGCCCGGAAAAACTGTTTTTT.

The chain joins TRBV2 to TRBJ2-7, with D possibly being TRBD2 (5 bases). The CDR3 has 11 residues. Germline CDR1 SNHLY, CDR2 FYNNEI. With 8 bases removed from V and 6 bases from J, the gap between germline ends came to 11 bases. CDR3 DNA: TGTGCCAGCGGACTCGGAGGCGAGCAGTACTTC. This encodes CASGLGGEQYF.

For the CDR3, the DNA is TGTGCCAGCAGCGTAGGAGACACCTCCTACGAGCAGTACTTC. Protein sequence: CASSVGDTSYEQYF. J is TRBJ2-5 and V is TRBV9; D remains unclear. The closer fit of TRBJ2-7 to the DNA end suggests the J call may be wrong. The CDR3 has 14 amino acids. CDR1 and CDR2 (germline): SGDLS, YYNGEE.

The CDR3 reads CASRHKGGDYGYTF. For the CDR3, the DNA is TGCGCCAGCAGACATAAGGGGGGGGACTATGGCTACACCTTC. This sequence joins TRBV5-1 and TRBJ1-2; D perhaps matches TRBD1 (6 bases). Between the trimmed V and J ends, which lost 5 bases and 3 bases, there was a span of 14 bases. This CDR3 region has 14 residues. From germline, CDR1 is SGHRS and CDR2 YFSETQ. Complete variable domain (other parts from reference TRBV5-1 and TRBJ1-2): KAGVTQTPRYLIKTRGQQVTLSCSPISGHRSVSWYQQTPGQGLQFLFEYFSETQRNKGNFPGRFSGRQFSNSRSEMNVSTLELGDSALYLCASRHKGGDYGYTFGSGTRLTVV.